The next 18 T cell receptor beta chains were all read from a single sample in a study of vaccination and CD4 T cells after COVID-19. The assay that was used to sequence DNA from cultured CD4+ T cells was the Oncomine TCR Beta short-read assay. MiXCR was run by TCRdb on the PCR reads, yielding one entry per CDR3 protein. The sample includes about 11,000 distinct CDR3 sequences, around 73% seen only once; the top ten take around 7.6%. The antigens these receptors bind are not known. Specified treatment: roughly ten-day PBMC culture with coronavirus spike peptide pools or control peptides (ViraFEST assay). The sample was CD4+ T cells from blood, cultured in vitro. The receptors were gathered from a human donor who had recovered from COVID-19.

The V call is TRBV18, the J call TRBJ1-5; D is perhaps TRBD1 (6 bases). Trimming pared 5 bases from V and 0 bases from J, leaving 8 bases between. CDR1 and CDR2 (germline): KGHSH, LQKENI. The CDR3 runs to 14 residues. CDR3 sequence: CASSSGASNQPQHF. CDR3 in DNA: TGTGCCAGCTCATCGGGGGCTAGCAATCAGCCCCAGCATTTT.

V gene TRBV6-1 combines with J gene TRBJ1-6, with unresolved D. CDR3 length equals 13 residues. Germline V CDR1 and CDR2: MNHNS, SASEGT. V was cut by 6 bases and J by 8 bases, with 11 bases left in between. The DNA for the CDR3 is TGTGCCAGCAGGATGGAAAAAGATTCACCCCTCCACTTT. Translating gives CASRMEKDSPLHF.

The genes are TRBV27 and TRBJ2-3; no reliable D call. Germline values: CDR1 MNHEY, CDR2 SMNVEV (reference sequence). The length of the CDR3 is 11 residues. The V end was cut by 9 bases, the J end by 6 bases, with 10 bases between. The CDR3 sequence: CARLRGDTQYF. The CDR3 region has the DNA TGTGCCAGACTCAGAGGTGATACGCAGTATTTT.

The rearrangement joins TRBV27 to TRBJ1-5; D gene uncertain. The CDR3 runs 15 residues. Trimming shortened V by 2 bases and J by 1 base, and 9 bases separated the two germline ends. CDR1 is MNHEY and CDR2 is SMNVEV in the germline V gene (reference sequence). The CDR3 bases are TGTGCCAGCAGTTTAGATCGACTGAGCAATCAGCCCCAGCATTTT. Translated: CASSLDRLSNQPQHF.

The rearrangement joins TRBV20-1 to TRBJ1-1; the D is unclear. This CDR3 spans 14 amino acids. Germline CDR1 and CDR2: DFQATT and SNEGSKA (reference sequence). V lost 6 bases, J lost 1 base, and 15 bases lay in between. CDR3 in DNA: TGCAGTGCCCCACCGGGAGCATCGAACACTGAAGCTTTCTTT. Translating gives CSAPPGASNTEAFF.

The chain carries TRBV24-1 and TRBJ2-2, with TRBD1 identical over 8 bases. In germline, CDR1 is KGHDR, CDR2 SFDVKD. The CDR3 covers 16 residues. V shed 12 bases and J 0 bases; nucleotides not matched to a gene: 11. DNA for the CDR3: TGTGCCGTCCGAACCAGGACAGGGTCGAACACCGGGGAGCTGTTTTTT. Translated: CAVRTRTGSNTGELFF.

V is TRBV7-2 and J is TRBJ2-3, with TRBD1 identical over 8 bases. The junction had 5 bases not matched to a gene; V was cut back by 1 base and J by 2 bases. Germline V gene data show CDR1 as SGHTA and CDR2 as FQGNSA. The CDR3 has 16 residues. The CDR3 DNA sequence: TGTGCCAGCAGCTTAGGAGGGACAGGACACACAGATACGCAGTATTTT. Translation: CASSLGGTGHTDTQYF.

The rearrangement uses TRBV6-2 or TRBV6-3 and TRBJ1-1; a weak D match, TRBD1 (5 bases). Per germline, CDR1 MNHEY and CDR2 SVGEGT. Trimming took off 5 bases at V and 3 bases at J, with 19 bases between the two ends. The CDR3 length is 16 residues. The CDR3 reads CASSRKARGEDTEAFF. The CDR3 DNA reads as TGTGCCAGCAGTCGTAAGGCTAGGGGCGAGGACACTGAAGCTTTCTTT.

The chain couples TRBV28 to TRBJ2-7; 14 bases line up with TRBD2. The CDR3 is made up of 16 amino acids. After removal of 6 bases from V and 6 bases from J, the junction contained 10 bases not matched to a gene. Germline lookup yields CDR1 MDHEN and CDR2 SYDVKM. For the CDR3, the DNA is TGTGCCAGCAGCCCGGGACTAGCGGGAGCAGGGTCCGAGCAGTACTTC. It yields the protein CASSPGLAGAGSEQYF.

DNA for the CDR3: TGCAGTGCTAGAAACAGGGGCCCTAGCAATCAGCCCCAGCATTTT. This sequence encodes CSARNRGPSNQPQHF. V is TRBV20-1 and J is TRBJ1-5; 7 bases map to TRBD1. Germline CDR1 and CDR2: DFQATT and SNEGSKA (reference sequence). This CDR3 is built from 15 residues. The V gene end was trimmed by 2 bases and the J gene end by 0 bases; junction bases not matched to a gene: 4.

The rearrangement joins TRBV28 to TRBJ1-1; D gene uncertain. V lost 1 base and J lost 1, with 13 bases in between. The germline gives CDR1 MDHEN, CDR2 SYDVKM. The CDR3 runs 16 residues. Here the CDR3 DNA reads TGTGCCAGCAGTTTATTCGGAAGACGACCGAACACTGAAGCTTTCTTT. Amino acid sequence: CASSLFGRRPNTEAFF.

The chain employs TRBV15 and TRBJ2-3, with 8 bases lining up with TRBD2. From germline, CDR1 is LNHNV and CDR2 YYDKDF (reference sequence). There are 19 residues in the CDR3. After removal of 0 bases from V and 2 bases from J, the junction contained 13 bases not matched to a gene. CDR3 in DNA: TGTGCCACCAGCAGAGATGGGAGACCGGGACTAGACAACACAGATACGCAGTATTTT. This gives the protein CATSRDGRPGLDNTDTQYF.

This chain connects TRBV28 to TRBJ1-2; D not resolved. CDR3 length: 13 amino acids. The germline V and J ends were trimmed by 6 bases and 3 bases, with 11 bases remaining between them. Germline V gene data show CDR1 as MDHEN and CDR2 as SYDVKM. The CDR3 region is CASSPITDYGYTF. CDR3 nucleotide sequence: TGTGCCAGCAGCCCAATCACCGACTATGGCTACACCTTC.

The CDR3, as DNA: TGTGCCACCAGCAGAGAAGGGGACGGGGGTTCACCCCTCCACTTT. The encoded protein is CATSREGDGGSPLHF. The V and J genes are TRBV15 and TRBJ1-6; tentatively, D is TRBD1 (5 bases). The CDR3 spans 15 residues. Germline CDR1 and CDR2: LNHNV and YYDKDF (reference sequence). V was trimmed by 0 bases and J by 9 bases, leaving 12 bases between them.

The V and J genes are TRBV2 and TRBJ1-2, with 7 bases aligning to TRBD1. This CDR3 is built from 14 residues. V shed 6 bases, J shed 0 bases, and the junction held 4 bases outside the gene matches. Per germline, CDR1 SNHLY and CDR2 FYNNEI. CDR3 residues: CASRYRGANYGYTF. The CDR3 DNA is TGTGCCAGCAGATACAGGGGAGCTAACTATGGCTACACCTTC.

The chain couples TRBV20-1 to TRBJ1-1; no clear D. The CDR3 is 12 residues long. Trimming took 0 bases from V and 5 from J, leaving 7 bases between them. From germline, CDR1 is DFQATT and CDR2 SNEGSKA (reference sequence). The DNA of the CDR3 is TGCAGTGCTAGAGATGAGGTTACTGAAGCTTTCTTT. Amino acids: CSARDEVTEAFF.

This clonotype was recorded only once. V and J are TRBV7-2 and TRBJ1-5; 10 nucleotides line up with TRBD1. The V gene end was trimmed by 5 bases and the J gene end by 6 bases; junction bases not matched to a gene: 10. The CDR3 is 16 residues long. Germline V lookup: CDR1 SGHTA, CDR2 FQGNSA. CDR3 in amino acids: CASSQGPGQGSQPQHF. DNA of the CDR3: TGTGCCAGCAGCCAAGGCCCGGGACAGGGGAGTCAGCCCCAGCATTTT. Filled out from reference TRBV7-2 and TRBJ1-5, the complete variable domain reads GAGVSQSPSNKVTEKGKDVELRCDPISGHTALYWYRQSLGQGLEFLIYFQGNSAPDKSGLPSDRFSAERTGGSVSTLTIQRTQQEDSAVYLCASSQGPGQGSQPQHFGDGTRLSIL.

This chain uses TRBV7-9 with TRBJ1-4, with 8 bases lining up with TRBD1. Germline lookup yields CDR1 SEHNR and CDR2 FQNEAQ (reference sequence). The CDR3 has 15 amino acids. V was clipped by 5 bases and J by 7 bases; unmatched bases: 9. The CDR3 DNA reads TGTGCCAGCAGCATCCCAGGGGGCCGAGCTGAAAAACTGTTTTTT. It encodes CASSIPGGRAEKLFF.